Here is one T cell receptor (beta chain) with its context. No antigen is known for it. Here immunoSEQ multiplex PCR was the method, and the copy in TCRdb shows in-frame clones only, minus some. The profile covers 150,000 to 200,000 clones, with around 90% appearing a single time and approximately 1.5% taken by the ten largest. The data derive from a study of T cell responses to AZD1222 COVID-19 vaccine. Trimming left V 3 bases short and J 0 bases short, with 14 bases between. The CDR3 contains 16 residues. CDR1 is SGHRS, CDR2 YFSETQ, per germline. Regarding the study as a whole: CD4 TCRs linked to vaccination spanned spike, dominating at 160-218 and 743-854.

This specimen consisted of peripheral blood, obtained on day 0 of AZD1222 vaccination. The sequence was collected from an adult in good health. The chain employs TRBV5-1 and TRBJ2-3, with a tentative D call TRBD1 (5 bases). CDR3 sequence (DNA): TGCGCCAGCAGCTCCCGGACACTGACTAGCACAGATACGCAGTATTTT. It codes for CASSSRTLTSTDTQYF. The full variable domain, completed using reference TRBV5-1 and TRBJ2-3, is KAGVTQTPRYLIKTRGQQVTLSCSPISGHRSVSWYQQTPGQGLQFLFEYFSETQRNKGNFPGRFSGRQFSNSRSEMNVSTLELGDSALYLCASSSRTLTSTDTQYFGPGTRLTVL.